This passage covers 7 T cell receptor beta chains from one sample sequenced in a study of PD-L1 blockade in urothelial cancer. Time point specified: pretreatment peripheral blood. The data were produced by immunoSEQ multiplex PCR, yet TCRdb's version contains in-frame clones alone and is incomplete. Of tens of thousands of clones listed, roughly 82% were seen once; the top ten hold roughly 6.4%. The sample here was PBMCs, taken around atezolizumab (anti-PD-L1) treatment. These receptors originate from a man between 60 and 75 years old with urothelial cancer.

J is TRBJ2-5 and V is TRBV7-8, with a tentative D call TRBD2 (5 bases). Trimming took 5 bases from V and 2 from J, leaving 18 bases between them. Germline V gives CDR1 SGHVS, CDR2 FQNEAQ. The CDR3 consists of 16 residues. Here the CDR3 reads CASSPLGAAGQETQYF. CDR3 in DNA: TGTGCCAGCAGCCCTCTGGGAGCGGCAGGTCAAGAGACCCAGTACTTC.

V gene TRBV5-4 combines with J gene TRBJ2-7; 7 nucleotides agree with TRBD2. V was clipped by 0 bases and J by 3 bases; unmatched bases: 6. CDR1 is SGHNT and CDR2 is YYREEE in the germline V gene (reference sequence). The CDR3 consists of 15 residues. The CDR3 reads CASSLGGGIIYEQYF. CDR3 DNA sequence: TGTGCCAGCAGCTTGGGCGGGGGTATCATCTACGAGCAGTACTTC.

The V and J genes are TRBV10-3 and TRBJ2-1; D is perhaps TRBD2 (6 bases). Deletions cut 7 bases from V and 3 bases from J, with 7 bases between. This CDR3 contains 12 residues. CDR1 is ENHRY and CDR2 is SYGVKD in the germline V gene. CDR3 loop: CAITGSYNEQFF. CDR3 coding DNA: TGTGCCATCACCGGGAGCTACAATGAGCAGTTCTTC.

V gene TRBV7-6 combines with J gene TRBJ2-7, with TRBD1 as a possible D gene (7 bases). The CDR3 covers 15 residues. V was trimmed by 5 bases and J by 4 bases, leaving 18 bases between them. Germline V gene data show CDR1 as SGHVS and CDR2 as FNYEAQ. This CDR3 reads CASSPTRQGLYEQYF. Here the CDR3 DNA reads TGTGCCAGCAGCCCGACTAGACAGGGATTGTACGAGCAGTACTTC.

The chain carries TRBV14 and TRBJ2-7, with D tentatively TRBD1 (6 bases). Trimming took off 5 bases at V and 4 bases at J, with 21 bases between the two ends. Germline CDR1 and CDR2: SGHDN and FVKESK. The CDR3 consists of 16 residues. CDR3 in amino acids: CASSSHRDPISYEQYF. The CDR3 DNA follows: TGTGCCAGCAGCTCACACAGGGACCCTATTTCATACGAGCAGTACTTC.

The genes are TRBV28 and TRBJ2-5, with D perhaps matching TRBD2 (6 bases). Germline V CDR1 and CDR2: MDHEN, SYDVKM. Trimming pared 2 bases from V and 2 bases from J, leaving 12 bases between. The CDR3 consists of 15 residues. The CDR3: CASSLAAGSQETQYF. CDR3 sequence (DNA): TGTGCCAGCAGTTTAGCAGCGGGTAGTCAAGAGACCCAGTACTTC.

The chain carries TRBV5-4 and TRBJ1-4; TRBD1 is a possible D gene (6 bases). The CDR3 has 15 amino acids. Germline V gives CDR1 SGHNT, CDR2 YYREEE (reference sequence). Deletions cut 0 bases from V and 6 bases from J, with 12 bases between. The CDR3 region is CASSLGRGRDEKLFF. CDR3 DNA sequence: TGTGCCAGCAGCTTGGGCAGGGGAAGGGATGAAAAACTGTTTTTT.